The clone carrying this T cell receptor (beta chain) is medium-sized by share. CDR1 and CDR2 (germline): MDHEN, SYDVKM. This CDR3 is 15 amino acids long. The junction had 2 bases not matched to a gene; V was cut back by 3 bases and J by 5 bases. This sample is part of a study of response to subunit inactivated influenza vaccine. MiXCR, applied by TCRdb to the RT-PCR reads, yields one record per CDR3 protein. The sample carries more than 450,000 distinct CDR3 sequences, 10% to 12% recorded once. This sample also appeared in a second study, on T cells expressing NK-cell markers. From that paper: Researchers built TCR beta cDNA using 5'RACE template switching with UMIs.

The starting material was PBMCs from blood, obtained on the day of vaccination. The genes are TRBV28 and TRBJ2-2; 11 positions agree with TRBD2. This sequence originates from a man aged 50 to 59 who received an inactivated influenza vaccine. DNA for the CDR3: TGTGCCAGCAGTTTTTGGACTAGCGGGACCGGGGAGCTGTTTTTT. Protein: CASSFWTSGTGELFF.